Listed below are T cell receptor beta chains from one sample, sequenced in a study of blood T cell repertoires in COVID-19. TCRdb's table, derived via immunoSEQ multiplex PCR, lists solely in-frame clones and lacks some. This table has under 150,000 clones, roughly 90% appearing once. The sample taken for sequencing was peripheral blood. The origin of the receptors is a man between 60 and 75 years old with COVID-19, enrolled during active disease. Both conserved end residues are part of each CDR3. The D gene is left open where the match is weak. Clone sizes are given selectively: once, few, many, or a class where the clone is expanded.

clone size: .; V gene: TRBV29-1; J gene: TRBJ2-7; D gene: .; CDR3 DNA: TGCAGCGTTGACAGCTCCGGGAATCCCTACGAGCAGTACTTC; CDR3 protein: CSVDSSGNPYEQYF
clone size: few; V gene: TRBV6-5; J gene: TRBJ1-5; D gene: .; CDR3 DNA: TGTGCCAGCAGTTACGAACAGCACCAGCCCCAGCATTTT; CDR3 protein: CASSYEQHQPQHF
clone size: once; V gene: TRBV19; J gene: TRBJ2-2; D gene: .; CDR3 DNA: TGTGCCAGTAGTCCCCGACAGTACGCGAACACCGGGGAGCTGTTTTTT; CDR3 protein: CASSPRQYANTGELFF
clone size: .; V gene: TRBV10-3; J gene: TRBJ2-7; D gene: .; CDR3 DNA: TGTGCCATCAGTGAACACATACGGGGTAGCGAGCAGTACTTC; CDR3 protein: CAISEHIRGSEQYF
clone size: .; V gene: TRBV24-1; J gene: TRBJ1-5; D gene: .; CDR3 DNA: TGTGCCACCAGGGACAGACACTGGGGGCCCCAGCATTTT; CDR3 protein: CATRDRHWGPQHF
clone size: .; V gene: TRBV14; J gene: TRBJ2-3; D gene: TRBD2; CDR3 DNA: TGTGCCAGCAGTCCCGGACTAGCGGCAGATACGCAGTATTTT; CDR3 protein: CASSPGLAADTQYF
clone size: .; V gene: TRBV28; J gene: TRBJ2-3; D gene: TRBD2; CDR3 DNA: TGTGCCAGCACGGGAGGGCCTGCAGATACGCAGTATTTT; CDR3 protein: CASTGGPADTQYF
clone size: .; V gene: TRBV3-1/TRBV3-2; J gene: TRBJ1-2; D gene: TRBD1; CDR3 DNA: TGTGCCAGCAGGAGGAGGACAGGGGGAAGCTATGGCTACACCTTC; CDR3 protein: CASRRRTGGSYGYTF
clone size: .; V gene: TRBV30; J gene: TRBJ1-2; D gene: TRBD1; CDR3 DNA: TGTGCCTGGAGACCCAAAGGGGGCCATCGGGGCTACACCTTC; CDR3 protein: CAWRPKGGHRGYTF
clone size: .; V gene: TRBV7-2; J gene: TRBJ2-7; D gene: TRBD1; CDR3 DNA: TGTGCCAGCAGCTCGCGACAGGGCGAGCAGTACTTC; CDR3 protein: CASSSRQGEQYF
clone size: .; V gene: TRBV2; J gene: TRBJ2-7; D gene: .; CDR3 DNA: TGTGCCAGCAGAGCCGACAGATCCTACGAGCAGTACTTC; CDR3 protein: CASRADRSYEQYF
clone size: .; V gene: TRBV11-3; J gene: TRBJ1-1; D gene: .; CDR3 DNA: TGTGCCAGCAGAGAGGGGGGGTTGGGAATGGCTGAAGCTTTCTTT; CDR3 protein: CASREGGLGMAEAFF
clone size: .; V gene: TRBV9; J gene: TRBJ2-1; D gene: TRBD2; CDR3 DNA: TGTGCCAGCAGCCCCGGAGCGGGAAACAATGAGCAGTTCTTC; CDR3 protein: CASSPGAGNNEQFF
clone size: .; V gene: TRBV6-1; J gene: TRBJ2-3; D gene: TRBD1; CDR3 DNA: TGTGCCAGCAGTGATATACGGGCTGAGGGGACAGGGGGGGAAGATACGCAGTATTTT; CDR3 protein: CASSDIRAEGTGGEDTQYF
clone size: once; V gene: TRBV30; J gene: TRBJ1-2; D gene: .; CDR3 DNA: TGTGCCTGGAGTCCCCTGGGGCCTGGGGGCTACACCTTC; CDR3 protein: CAWSPLGPGGYTF
clone size: .; V gene: TRBV11-2; J gene: TRBJ2-7; D gene: TRBD1; CDR3 DNA: TGTGCCAGCAGCTTAGATTCAGGACAGGGGACCGAGCAGTACTTC; CDR3 protein: CASSLDSGQGTEQYF
clone size: once; V gene: TRBV6-5; J gene: TRBJ2-7; D gene: .; CDR3 DNA: TGTGCCAGCAGTTACGATCCAGGGCCGAGCTCCTACGAGCAGTACTTC; CDR3 protein: CASSYDPGPSSYEQYF
clone size: once; V gene: TRBV4-2; J gene: TRBJ1-4; D gene: .; CDR3 DNA: TGTGCCAGCAGCCAGCCAATATCGTCGGCAACTAATGAAAAACTGTTTTTT; CDR3 protein: CASSQPISSATNEKLFF
clone size: .; V gene: TRBV3-1/TRBV3-2; J gene: TRBJ2-7; D gene: TRBD1; CDR3 DNA: TGTGCCAGCAGCCGGACAGGACCCTACGAGCAGTACTTC; CDR3 protein: CASSRTGPYEQYF